Listed here are 6 T cell receptor beta chains from one sample, sequenced in a study of human T cells and chemical hapten exposure. Time point given: healthy volunteer bleed at 6 weeks. The template was total RNA from unfractionated whole blood. Each CDR3 protein gets one entry after TCRdb re-called the RACE reads with MiXCR. The sample has some 81,000 distinct CDR3 sequences, about 9.2% seen once; the top ten hold roughly 1.5%. The sample was whole blood. The receptors come from a female donor in good health. Some clones in this sample may be carry-over from other donors' samples.

This clonotype was recorded at least ten times. This CDR3 reads CASRRTSGGHNEQFF. CDR3 in DNA: TGTGCCAGCCGTCGGACTAGCGGGGGGCACAATGAGCAGTTCTTC. This chain joins TRBV2 and TRBJ2-1; 14 bases match TRBD2. Germline V lookup: CDR1 SNHLY, CDR2 FYNNEI. Trimming took 8 bases from V and 5 from J; bases not matched to a gene: 5. The CDR3 has 15 residues.

This clonotype was detected a few times. V gene TRBV7-8 combines with J gene TRBJ1-5, with 8 bases lining up with TRBD1. The V and J ends lost 1 base and 6 bases, in that order; junction bases with no gene match: 8. This CDR3 spans 16 amino acids. CDR1 SGHVS and CDR2 FQNEAQ come from the germline V gene. The CDR3 spells CASSLESRGHGQPQHF. DNA of the CDR3: TGTGCCAGCAGCTTAGAGTCCAGGGGGCACGGTCAGCCCCAGCATTTT. Based on the CDR3 plus reference TRBV7-8 and TRBJ1-5, the full variable domain is GAGVSQSPRYKVAKRGQDVALRCDPISGHVSLFWYQQALGQGPEFLTYFQNEAQLDKSGLPSDRFFAERPEGSVSTLKIQRTQQEDSAVYLCASSLESRGHGQPQHFGDGTRLSIL.

This clonotype appeared many times. This chain links TRBV6-6 with TRBJ1-1, with D unresolved. The CDR3 is 13 amino acids. CDR1 and CDR2 (germline): MNHNY, SVGAGI (reference sequence). V was shortened by 2 bases and J by 1 base, with 5 bases between the two germline ends. CDR3 DNA sequence: TGTGCCAGCAGTTACCCCGCGAACACTGAAGCTTTCTTT. It yields the protein CASSYPANTEAFF.

This clonotype showed up just a few times. V gene TRBV20-1 combines with J gene TRBJ1-2, with 7 bases matching TRBD1. The CDR3 is 13 amino acids. Germline V lookup: CDR1 DFQATT, CDR2 SNEGSKA (reference sequence). Unmatched junction bases numbered 5, after V lost 6 bases and J lost 1 base. CDR3 residues: CSAEGDSNYGYTF. CDR3 nucleotide sequence: TGCAGTGCCGAGGGGGACAGTAACTATGGCTACACCTTC.

The chain joins TRBV2 to TRBJ2-5, with 14 bases matching TRBD2. CDR1 SNHLY and CDR2 FYNNEI come from the germline V gene. The CDR3 length is 15 residues. Losses at the gene ends were 5 bases for V and 5 bases for J; bases not matched to a gene: 4. CDR3: CASSKTSGGAETQYF. CDR3 DNA: TGTGCCAGCAGTAAGACTAGCGGGGGGGCTGAGACCCAGTACTTC.

In its sample, this clonotype was seen a few times. The chain combines TRBV6-1 with TRBJ2-2; perhaps D is TRBD1 or TRBD2 (6 bases each). The germline CDR1 and CDR2 sequences are MNHNS and SASEGT. This CDR3 has 19 residues. V gave up 2 bases and J gave up 6 bases, with 25 bases separating them. CDR3 region: CASSETRGGRNGDAGELFF. Here the CDR3 DNA reads TGTGCCAGCAGTGAAACACGAGGGGGGCGAAACGGAGATGCCGGGGAGCTGTTTTTT.